This T cell receptor (beta chain) was documented in a study of T cell changes during pregnancy in multiple sclerosis. J gave up 0 bases and V 0 bases, and 2 bases lay outside the gene matches. The CDR3 runs 15 residues. Germline-derived CDR1 and CDR2 are LGHNA and YNFKEQ. Some clones are missing from TCRdb's copy, which holds only in-frame ones; the method was immunoSEQ multiplex PCR. The data contain around 33,000 clones, roughly nine tenths of them singletons. This chain joins TRBV4-2 and TRBJ2-7; 7 positions agree with TRBD2. This sequence originates from a female donor with multiple sclerosis, enrolled in a pregnancy study. The material was CD4+ T cells from peripheral blood mononuclear cells, obtained after pregnancy. The CDR3 DNA reads as TGTGCCAGCAGCCAAGAAGCGGGGAGCTCCTACGAGCAGTACTTC. The encoded protein is CASSQEAGSSYEQYF.